Presented here are 22 T cell receptor beta chains from one specimen sequenced in a study of identifying expanded T cells in peripheral blood. Some clones are missing from TCRdb's copy, which holds only in-frame ones; the method was immunoSEQ multiplex PCR. Among about 130,000 clones listed, less than 90% were seen once. The specimen sequenced was blood. These receptors all stem from a person aged 18 to 75 in good health.

The chain uses TRBV2 and TRBJ2-1; 7 bases map to TRBD2. Trimming cost V 4 bases and J 7 bases; bases outside gene matches: 10. CDR1 and CDR2 from the germline V gene are SNHLY and FYNNEI. The CDR3 is 15 amino acids. CDR3 residues: CASSGLHGGTNEQFF. The CDR3 bases are TGTGCCAGCAGTGGGTTGCACGGGGGGACTAATGAGCAGTTCTTC.

This clone was seen a handful of times. This chain uses TRBV25-1 with TRBJ1-6, with D hard to call. This CDR3 region has 13 residues. Germline V CDR1 and CDR2: MGHDK, SYGVNS. V was cut by 8 bases and J by 5 bases, with 10 bases left in between. CDR3 in amino acids: CASPSEHNSPLHF. CDR3 bases: TGTGCCAGCCCTAGCGAGCATAATTCACCCCTCCACTTT.

V is TRBV6-5 and J is TRBJ1-4; weak D call: TRBD1 (5 bases). Germline loops: CDR1 MNHEY, CDR2 SVGAGI. V was pared by 0 bases and J by 10 bases, with 9 bases between. There are 13 residues in the CDR3. This CDR3 is CASSYSSGGKLFF. CDR3 DNA sequence: TGTGCCAGCAGTTACTCGAGTGGGGGAAAACTGTTTTTT.

The chain links TRBV7-2 to TRBJ2-2, with D unclear. Germline V gene sequence: CDR1 SGHTA, CDR2 FQGNSA. The CDR3 is 12 amino acids. The germline V and J ends were trimmed by 3 bases and 6 bases, with 5 bases remaining between them. CDR3: CASSFLAGELFF. In DNA form, the CDR3 reads TGTGCCAGCAGCTTCTTGGCCGGGGAGCTGTTTTTT.

This clone occurred once. The rearrangement uses TRBV25-1 and TRBJ2-7; a weak D match, TRBD1 (5 bases). The germline V and J ends were trimmed by 4 bases and 2 bases, with 12 bases remaining between them. The CDR3 has 14 residues. Germline values: CDR1 MGHDK, CDR2 SYGVNS. CDR3 loop: CASSVERGPYEQYF. The CDR3 DNA reads TGTGCCAGCAGTGTTGAAAGGGGTCCCTACGAGCAGTACTTC.

This chain joins TRBV5-1 and TRBJ2-3, with 8 positions matching TRBD1. V shed 4 bases and J 1 base; nucleotides not matched to a gene: 2. Germline values: CDR1 SGHRS, CDR2 YFSETQ. CDR3 length: 14 residues. CDR3 protein: CASSPDRGTDTQYF. The DNA of the CDR3 is TGCGCCAGCAGCCCGGACAGGGGCACAGATACGCAGTATTTT.

The chain recombines TRBV10-3 with TRBJ1-2, with 7 bases lining up with TRBD1. The CDR3 loop spans 14 amino acids. CDR1 ENHRY and CDR2 SYGVKD come from the germline V gene. V lost 7 bases to trimming and J lost 0 bases; unmatched junction nucleotides: 5. The CDR3, as DNA: TGTGCCATCAACCGACAGGGCCCTAACTATGGCTACACCTTC. Protein product: CAINRQGPNYGYTF.

V and J are TRBV19 and TRBJ1-1; D remains ambiguous. The CDR3 has 13 residues. With 11 bases removed from V and 5 bases from J, the gap between germline ends came to 18 bases. Germline loops: CDR1 LNHDA, CDR2 SQIVND (reference sequence). Written as DNA, the CDR3 is TGTGCCGTTAAAGGCGGAGCGTATACTGAAGCTTTCTTT. Encoded protein: CAVKGGAYTEAFF.

This chain connects TRBV28 to TRBJ2-7; D is undetermined. The germline CDR1 and CDR2 sequences are MDHEN and SYDVKM. This CDR3 contains 12 residues. The V gene lost 10 bases and the J gene lost 4 bases, with 14 bases spanning the gap. The CDR3, as DNA: TGTGCCACCGAAAGCAATGGTTACGAGCAGTACTTC. Translated, it gives CATESNGYEQYF.

V and J are TRBV5-1 and TRBJ2-1; the match to TRBD1 covers 7 bases. Germline V gives CDR1 SGHRS, CDR2 YFSETQ. V lost 3 bases and J lost 0; bases outside the gene matches: 9. This CDR3 is 17 amino acids long. DNA of the CDR3: TGCGCCAGCAGCTCTACACAGGGGCCGAGCTCCTACAATGAGCAGTTCTTC. As protein: CASSSTQGPSSYNEQFF. Full variable domain (outside the CDR3, taken from reference TRBV5-1 and TRBJ2-1): KAGVTQTPRYLIKTRGQQVTLSCSPISGHRSVSWYQQTPGQGLQFLFEYFSETQRNKGNFPGRFSGRQFSNSRSEMNVSTLELGDSALYLCASSSTQGPSSYNEQFFGPGTRLTVL.

This clone has only a few counts. This chain joins TRBV2 and TRBJ1-1; D perhaps matches TRBD1 (6 bases). CDR1 is SNHLY and CDR2 is FYNNEI in the germline V gene. The V end lost 6 bases, the J end lost 1 base, and 9 bases lay between the germline ends. This CDR3 has 13 residues. In DNA form, the CDR3 reads TGTGCCAGCAGGCCGGACAGGAACACTGAAGCTTTCTTT. The encoded protein is CASRPDRNTEAFF.

This clone has at least ten counts. V usage is TRBV30 and J usage is TRBJ1-1, with no clear D. CDR1 is GTSNPN and CDR2 is SVGIG in the germline V gene (reference sequence). The CDR3 has 12 amino acids. CDR3 sequence (DNA): TGTTCCCTAGGTCGGGGTATCGATGAAGCTTTCTTT. Translating gives CSLGRGIDEAFF.

The chain recombines TRBV28 with TRBJ1-5; D unclear. This CDR3 contains 15 residues. Trimming shortened V by 5 bases and J by 0 bases, and 11 bases separated the two germline ends. Looked up from germline, CDR1 is MDHEN and CDR2 is SYDVKM. CDR3 bases: TGTGCCAGCAGTCGTGCTGATCATAGCAATCAGCCCCAGCATTTT. It encodes CASSRADHSNQPQHF.

This rearrangement joins TRBV2 to TRBJ1-4; D unclear. The CDR3 runs to 13 residues. Germline assignment: CDR1 SNHLY and CDR2 FYNNEI. V lost 7 bases and J lost 8, with 14 bases in between. Here the CDR3 reads CASIGEGKEKLFF. The DNA for the CDR3 is TGTGCCAGCATAGGAGAAGGCAAGGAAAAACTGTTTTTT. The variable domain in full, completed from reference TRBV2 and TRBJ1-4, reads EPEVTQTPSHQVTQMGQEVILRCVPISNHLYFYWYRQILGQKVEFLVSFYNNEISEKSEIFDDQFSVERPDGSNFTLKIRSTKLEDSAMYFCASIGEGKEKLFFGSGTQLSVL.

The chain uses TRBV6-5 and TRBJ2-1; 7 nucleotides agree with TRBD2. The CDR3 extends over 15 amino acids. V trimming: 9 bases; J trimming: 1 base; junction bases outside the gene matches: 9. Germline V gene data show CDR1 as MNHEY and CDR2 as SVGAGI. The CDR3 DNA sequence: TGTGCCAGTAAGGACCCGGGGGGATCCTACAATGAGCAGTTCTTC. Translating it yields CASKDPGGSYNEQFF.

V gene TRBV4-3 combines with J gene TRBJ1-2; possibly TRBD1 for D (6 bases). Trimming shortened V by 2 bases and J by 2 bases, and 15 bases separated the two germline ends. The CDR3 is 16 residues long. Germline-derived CDR1 and CDR2 are LGHNA and YSLEER. The CDR3 bases are TGCGCCAGCAGCCAACGTCCAACGACAGGCAACTATGGCTACACCTTC. It translates to CASSQRPTTGNYGYTF.

In this sample, this clone turned up many times. The CDR3 bases are TGTGCCAGCTCGAAGGGGGAGGGGAGTTATGGCTACACCTTC. It encodes CASSKGEGSYGYTF. The chain carries TRBV9 and TRBJ1-2; D is perhaps TRBD1 (6 bases). This CDR3 spans 14 amino acids. The germline gives CDR1 SGDLS, CDR2 YYNGEE. V lost 7 bases and J 5 bases, leaving 18 bases between the germline ends.

V is TRBV11-2 and J is TRBJ2-3; maybe TRBD2 (5 bases). The length of the CDR3 is 12 residues. Germline CDR1 SGHAT, CDR2 FQNNGV. V lost 5 bases and J 3 bases, leaving 6 bases between the germline ends. The CDR3 region is CASSRGTDTQYF. As DNA, the CDR3 is TGTGCCAGCAGCCGCGGGACAGATACGCAGTATTTT.

About this clone: A junction end diverges from the germline sequence, so it may reflect a read error. J is TRBJ2-1 and V is TRBV28; 12 bases line up with TRBD2. The CDR3 loop spans 16 amino acids. Germline V gene data show CDR1 as MDHEN and CDR2 as SYDVKM. Here the CDR3 DNA reads TGTGCCAGCAGAGCTAGCGGGAGGGCCTCCGGGGGGGAGCAGCTCTTC. Its protein is CASRASGRASGGEQLF.

This chain's CDR3 is CATSGTVTSTDTQYF. The DNA for the CDR3 is TGTGCCACCTCCGGGACTGTGACTAGCACAGATACGCAGTATTTT. The genes are TRBV10-3 and TRBJ2-3; D might be TRBD2 (6 bases). The CDR3 is 15 amino acids. Germline CDR1 and CDR2: ENHRY and SYGVKD. The ends were cut back, 10 bases at V and 0 bases at J, with 17 bases in the middle.

This sequence joins TRBV18 and TRBJ2-1; D is ambiguous. CDR3 size: 17 residues. Trimming removed 0 bases from V and 6 bases from J, with 18 bases in between. Germline-derived CDR1 and CDR2 are KGHSH and LQKENI. The CDR3, as DNA: TGTGCCAGCTCACCACCCCTATATGGCGGAGAGCTCAATGAGCAGTTCTTC. Translated, it gives CASSPPLYGGELNEQFF.

This sequence joins TRBV5-1 and TRBJ2-3; 10 bases fit TRBD1. This CDR3 has 15 amino acids. Germline lookup yields CDR1 SGHRS and CDR2 YFSETQ. The ends lost 3 bases at V and 4 bases at J; junction bases unmatched: 5. CDR3 nucleotides: TGCGCCAGCAGCTCGACAGGGGGCGGGGCAGATACGCAGTATTTT. Translation gives CASSSTGGGADTQYF.